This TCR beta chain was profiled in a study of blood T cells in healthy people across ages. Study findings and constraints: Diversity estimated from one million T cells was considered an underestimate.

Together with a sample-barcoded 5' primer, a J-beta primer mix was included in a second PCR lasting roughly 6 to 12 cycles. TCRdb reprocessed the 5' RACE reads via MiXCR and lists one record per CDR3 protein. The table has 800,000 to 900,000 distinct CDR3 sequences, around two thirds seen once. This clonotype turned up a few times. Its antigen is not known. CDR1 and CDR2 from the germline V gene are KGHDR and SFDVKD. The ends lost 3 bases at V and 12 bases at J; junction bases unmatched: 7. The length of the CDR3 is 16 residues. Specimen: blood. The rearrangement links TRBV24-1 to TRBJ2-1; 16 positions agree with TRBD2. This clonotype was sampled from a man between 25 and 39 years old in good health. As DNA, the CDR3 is TGTGCCACCAGTGATCCGGGACTAGCGGGGGGGCCGGGGCAGTTCTTC. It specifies CATSDPGLAGGPGQFF.